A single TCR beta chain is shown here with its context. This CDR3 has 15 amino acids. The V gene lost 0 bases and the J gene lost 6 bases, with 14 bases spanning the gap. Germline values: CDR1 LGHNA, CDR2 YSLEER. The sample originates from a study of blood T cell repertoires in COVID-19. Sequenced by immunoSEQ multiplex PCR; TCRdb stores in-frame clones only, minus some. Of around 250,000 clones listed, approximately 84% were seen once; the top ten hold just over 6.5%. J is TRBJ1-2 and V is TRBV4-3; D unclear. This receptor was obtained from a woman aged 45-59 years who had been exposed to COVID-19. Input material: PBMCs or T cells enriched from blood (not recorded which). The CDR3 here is CASSQDVRGAHGYTF. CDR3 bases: TGCGCCAGCAGCCAAGATGTTCGGGGAGCCCATGGCTACACCTTC.